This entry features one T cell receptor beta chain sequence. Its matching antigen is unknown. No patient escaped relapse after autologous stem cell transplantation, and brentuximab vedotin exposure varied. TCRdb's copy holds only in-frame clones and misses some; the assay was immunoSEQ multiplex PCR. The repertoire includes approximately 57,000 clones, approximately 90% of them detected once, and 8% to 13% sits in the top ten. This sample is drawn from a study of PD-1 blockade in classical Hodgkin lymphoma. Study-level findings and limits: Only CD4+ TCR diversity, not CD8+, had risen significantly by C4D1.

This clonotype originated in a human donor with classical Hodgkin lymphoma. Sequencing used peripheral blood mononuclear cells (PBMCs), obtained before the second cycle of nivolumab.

The CDR3 region has the DNA TGTGCCAGCAGCTCCGGACGAGTCCTCTCCTACAATGAGCAGTTCTTC. It codes for CASSSGRVLSYNEQFF. The V call is TRBV7-2, the J call TRBJ2-1; D unresolved. From germline, CDR1 is SGHTA and CDR2 FQGNSA. CDR3 size: 16 residues. Trimming pared 4 bases from V and 0 bases from J, leaving 13 bases between.